This T cell receptor (beta chain) was sequenced in a study of blood T cell repertoires in COVID-19. Study-wide background: Recovered status in Cohort 3 required two negative PCRs, clearance, or symptom resolution. Sources were T cells, B-cell-depleted T cells, or PBMCs; the material itself was cDNA or gDNA.

CDR1 is SGDLS, CDR2 YYNGEE, per germline. V dropped 1 base and J dropped 4; count of bases not matched to a gene: 9. CDR3 size: 16 residues. Only in-frame clones appear in the TCRdb table, and some are missing; sequencing was by immunoSEQ multiplex PCR. Among 250,000 to 300,000 clones listed, more than 70% were seen once. The cohort comprised adults aged 18 to 89 years residing in 20 to 25 US areas. Cohort assignment relied on participant-reported clinical history. This chain connects TRBV9 to TRBJ2-3; 7 bases line up with TRBD1. This receptor was identified in an older woman in a cohort exposed to, infected with or recovered from COVID-19 (not recorded which). The material sequenced was PBMCs or T cells enriched from blood (not recorded which). The CDR3 loop reads CASSVPRTGSPDTQYF. Written as DNA, the CDR3 is TGTGCCAGCAGCGTACCCCGGACAGGTAGTCCAGATACGCAGTATTTT. Complete variable domain (other parts from reference TRBV9 and TRBJ2-3): DSGVTQTPKHLITATGQRVTLRCSPRSGDLSVYWYQQSLDQGLQFLIQYYNGEERAKGNILERFSAQQFPDLHSELNLSSLELGDSALYFCASSVPRTGSPDTQYFGPGTRLTVL.